Following are 21 T cell receptor beta chains from one sample sequenced in a study of blood T cells in healthy people across ages. Primed by a sample-barcoded 5' primer and a J-beta primer mix, a second PCR proceeded for about 6 to 12 cycles. TCRdb recomputed calls from the 5' RACE reads with MiXCR, one row per CDR3 protein. The data hold some 800,000 distinct CDR3 sequences, with just under 25% observed a single time. This sample also appeared in a second study, on T cells of mothers and their children.

The sample comprised blood. These receptors were taken from a boy aged 5-17 years in good health.

The genes are TRBV4-3 and TRBJ1-3; D is unclear. Trimming cost V 0 bases and J 4 bases, with 10 bases left between them. The CDR3 runs to 15 residues. Germline CDR1 LGHNA, CDR2 YSLEER. The CDR3 spells CASSQDAGSGNTIYF. The CDR3 DNA is TGCGCCAGCAGCCAAGATGCGGGGTCCGGAAACACCATATATTTT.

The chain links TRBV4-3 to TRBJ1-2; TRBD1 aligns across 9 bases. Germline V gene lookup returns CDR1 LGHNA and CDR2 YSLEER. The junction had 7 bases not matched to a gene; V was cut back by 3 bases and J by 8 bases. The CDR3 totals 14 residues. The CDR3 nucleotides are TGCGCCAGCAGCCAGACTGGGACAGGGAGCGGCTACACCTTC. This codes for CASSQTGTGSGYTF.

The chain joins TRBV24-1 to TRBJ1-1; D gene uncertain. The CDR3 is made up of 14 amino acids. From germline, CDR1 is KGHDR and CDR2 SFDVKD. Trimming took 0 bases from V and 10 from J, leaving 14 bases between them. The CDR3 is CATSDLSDTNAAFF. The CDR3 coding sequence is TGTGCCACCAGTGATTTGTCAGATACTAATGCAGCTTTCTTT.

This chain uses TRBV24-1 with TRBJ2-3; D possibly corresponds to TRBD1 (7 bases). CDR1 is KGHDR, CDR2 SFDVKD, per germline. This CDR3 spans 15 amino acids. The ends were cut back, 2 bases at V and 5 bases at J, with 13 bases in the middle. The CDR3 spells CATSDSRGDLDTQYF. The CDR3 coding sequence is TGTGCCACCAGTGATTCCAGGGGGGACCTAGATACGCAGTATTTT.

This clonotype showed up just a few times. The CDR3 loop reads CASSSGDRGPIQYF. The CDR3 DNA reads TGTGCCAGCAGTAGCGGGGACAGGGGCCCCATTCAGTACTTC. V and J are TRBV6-2 or TRBV6-3 and TRBJ2-4; 10 bases align to TRBD1. From germline, CDR1 is MNHEY and CDR2 SVGEGT. This CDR3 contains 14 residues. Losses at the gene ends were 5 bases for V and 9 bases for J; bases not matched to a gene: 7.

The chain recombines TRBV6-2 or TRBV6-3 with TRBJ2-5; 7 bases line up with TRBD1. V lost 6 bases and J lost 6; bases outside the gene matches: 13. Germline CDR1 and CDR2: MNHEY and SVGEGT. The CDR3 covers 15 residues. The CDR3 coding sequence is TGTGCCAGCAGACCCCGGGACAGCCTCCGGCAGACCCAGTACTTC. Translated, it gives CASRPRDSLRQTQYF.

This clonotype was detected a few times. The chain is built from TRBV9 and TRBJ1-2; no clear D gene. With 3 bases removed from V and 0 bases from J, the gap between germline ends came to 15 bases. Germline values: CDR1 SGDLS, CDR2 YYNGEE. The CDR3 runs to 16 residues. The CDR3 protein is CASSADPGRANYGYTF. The CDR3 DNA is TGTGCCAGCAGCGCCGATCCGGGCAGAGCTAACTATGGCTACACCTTC.

The CDR3 DNA is TGTGCCAGCAGTACTGAGGGCTACGAGGATGAGCAGTTCTTC. Protein: CASSTEGYEDEQFF. The chain has TRBV11-2 and TRBJ2-5; TRBD2 is a possible D gene (5 bases). The closer fit of TRBJ2-1 to the DNA end suggests the J call may be wrong. CDR3 length: 14 residues. The germline CDR1 and CDR2 sequences are SGHAT and FQNNGV.

This clonotype showed up just a few times. The V gene is TRBV15, the J gene TRBJ2-7; tentatively, D is TRBD1 (6 bases). The CDR3 length is 14 residues. The ends were cut back, 0 bases at V and 3 bases at J, with 9 bases in the middle. The germline V gene has CDR1 LNHNV and CDR2 YYDKDF (reference sequence). The CDR3 here is CATSRDQGYYEQYF. The DNA for the CDR3 is TGTGCCACCAGCAGAGATCAGGGGTACTACGAGCAGTACTTC.

This chain joins TRBV7-2 and TRBJ2-3; TRBD1 matches 8 bases. Germline V gene lookup returns CDR1 SGHTA and CDR2 FQGNSA. The CDR3 covers 14 residues. Unmatched junction bases numbered 4, after V lost 2 bases and J lost 6 bases. CDR3 sequence: CASSLQHRGDTQYF. The CDR3 bases are TGTGCCAGCAGCTTACAACACAGGGGGGATACGCAGTATTTT.

V is TRBV5-1 and J is TRBJ2-4; the D call may be TRBD1 or TRBD2 (5 bases each). Germline lookup yields CDR1 SGHRS and CDR2 YFSETQ. The CDR3 is made up of 16 amino acids. Trimming cost V 4 bases and J 1 base, with 15 bases left between them. The CDR3: CASSITPEGAKNIQYF. CDR3 nucleotide sequence: TGCGCCAGCAGCATCACGCCCGAGGGGGCCAAAAACATTCAGTACTTC.

The J gene is TRBJ2-7, the V gene TRBV25-1; 8 bases are a match to TRBD2. The V gene's germline CDR1 is MGHDK and CDR2 SYGVNS. V lost 7 bases to trimming and J lost 5 bases; unmatched junction nucleotides: 7. The CDR3 consists of 13 residues. The CDR3, as DNA: TGTGCCAGCATCGGGGGGGCTAACCACGAGCAGTACTTC. Residues: CASIGGANHEQYF.

The chain links TRBV11-2 to TRBJ2-1, with D possibly being TRBD2 (5 bases). The germline V gene has CDR1 SGHAT and CDR2 FQNNGV. The CDR3 extends over 16 amino acids. V lost 5 bases, J lost 0 bases, and 14 bases lay in between. DNA for the CDR3: TGTGCCAGCAGCGCTTACCGGGATTACTCCTACAATGAGCAGTTCTTC. Residues: CASSAYRDYSYNEQFF.

V usage is TRBV27 and J usage is TRBJ2-7; D gene unclear. Germline V gene lookup returns CDR1 MNHEY and CDR2 SMNVEV (reference sequence). This CDR3 contains 15 residues. V was clipped by 3 bases and J by 1 base, with 13 bases between them. CDR3 loop: CASSFGGVDSYEQYF. CDR3 sequence (DNA): TGTGCCAGCAGTTTTGGCGGCGTTGATTCCTACGAGCAGTACTTC.

The CDR3 protein is CASSSGQGSEEKLFF. The CDR3 DNA sequence: TGCGCCAGCAGCTCTGGGCAGGGGTCGGAGGAAAAACTGTTTTTT. The gene calls are TRBV4-1 and TRBJ1-4; a weak D match, TRBD1 (6 bases). Germline V CDR1 and CDR2: MGHRA, YSYEKL. The CDR3 loop spans 15 amino acids. V was cut by 5 bases and J by 8 bases, with 18 bases left in between.

This clonotype was seen repeatedly, ten times or more. The chain joins TRBV20-1 to TRBJ1-1; D is unclear. Trimming left V 2 bases short and J 0 bases short, with 13 bases between. Looked up from germline, CDR1 is DFQATT and CDR2 is SNEGSKA (reference sequence). The CDR3 loop spans 15 amino acids. The DNA for the CDR3 is TGCAGTGCTAGACTCGTAAGCCTCATGAACACTGAAGCTTTCTTT. It specifies CSARLVSLMNTEAFF.

This clonotype is a singleton in its sample. The chain combines TRBV7-9 with TRBJ2-5; the match to TRBD1 covers 7 bases. From germline, CDR1 is SEHNR and CDR2 FQNEAQ (reference sequence). The junction had 11 bases not matched to a gene; V was cut back by 5 bases and J by 5 bases. This CDR3 region has 15 residues. The CDR3 DNA reads as TGTGCCAGCAGCCTTCAGTCAGGGGGTCCGGAGACCCAGTACTTC. Amino acids: CASSLQSGGPETQYF.

This chain joins TRBV11-2 and TRBJ2-5, with 7 bases identical to TRBD1. V shed 3 bases, J shed 1 base, and the junction held 5 bases outside the gene matches. Germline CDR1 reads SGHAT; CDR2 reads FQNNGV. The CDR3 is 15 amino acids. CDR3 residues: CASSFGQVIQETQYF. CDR3 coding DNA: TGTGCCAGCAGCTTCGGACAGGTGATCCAAGAGACCCAGTACTTC.

Comments on this clonotype: The conserved final phenylalanine or tryptophan is absent from the CDR3, which likely points to a read error. The V and J genes are TRBV7-2 and TRBJ2-3, with a tentative D call TRBD2 (5 bases). Trimming shortened V by 5 bases and J by 8 bases, and 11 bases separated the two germline ends. The CDR3 extends over 12 amino acids. Germline V gene data show CDR1 as SGHTA and CDR2 as FQGNSA. The DNA for the CDR3 is TGTGCCAGCAGCACTAGTACGGGTACGCAGTATTTG. Residues: CASSTSTGTQYL.

This clonotype was recorded many times. The chain has TRBV20-1 and TRBJ2-1, with TRBD1 matching 7 bases. Germline trimming cut 5 bases from V and 2 bases from J; bases unmatched to any gene: 9. CDR1 and CDR2 from the germline V gene are DFQATT and SNEGSKA (reference sequence). The CDR3 has 15 amino acids. CDR3 region: CSAPPGQSTYNEQFF. In nucleotides, the CDR3 is TGCAGTGCTCCTCCGGGACAGTCTACCTACAATGAGCAGTTCTTC.

The chain combines TRBV7-9 with TRBJ2-5; D tentatively reads TRBD1 or TRBD2 (5 bases each). V was shortened by 5 bases and J by 0 bases, with 25 bases between the two germline ends. This CDR3 is 19 amino acids long. Germline loops: CDR1 SEHNR, CDR2 FQNEAQ (reference sequence). The CDR3 is CASSPPIRDGAPYQETQYF. The CDR3 DNA follows: TGTGCCAGCAGCCCCCCCATACGAGACGGGGCTCCGTACCAAGAGACCCAGTACTTC.